Sequencing of this T cell receptor (beta chain) was carried out in a study of molecular identifiers for immune sequencing clone quantification. Sorted naive CD8 T cells were those defined as CD8+CD4-CCR7+CD45RA+. Making the bulk TCR libraries relied on previously described methods and listed TCR primers. Via MiXCR, TCRdb re-called the PCR reads, giving one row per CDR3 protein. Of roughly 320,000 distinct CDR3 sequences listed, about 21% are singletons. The CDR3 is 14 residues long. The germline CDR1 and CDR2 sequences are SGHTA and FQGNSA. The V end was cut by 4 bases, the J end by 5 bases, with 14 bases between.

The sequenced material came from naive CD8+ T cells from blood, with Jurkat cell RNA spiked in. Subset denoted: FACS-sorted CD8+CD4-CCR7+CD45RA+ naive T cells. This TCR was recovered from a human donor in good health. Some libraries in this study had Jurkat cell RNA spiked in. The chain employs TRBV7-2 and TRBJ2-5, with D perhaps matching TRBD1 (6 bases). The CDR3 protein is CASSSSTGYETQYF. The CDR3 nucleotides read TGTGCCAGCAGCTCGTCGACAGGTTATGAGACCCAGTACTTC.